Each of the 24 T cell receptor beta chains below was sequenced from the same sample in a study of shared clonotypes between healthy human individuals. Sequencing used immunoSEQ multiplex PCR; TCRdb keeps in-frame clones, though not all of them. The sample includes roughly 2 million clones, roughly 95% seen only once; the top ten take roughly 1%. CD45RO negativity and positive selection for CCR7 defined naive CD8 cells, a population that excluded terminally differentiated effector memory CD45RA+ cells. Sequences were obtained from naive CD8+ T cells sorted from blood. All receptors derive from a man aged 18 to 29 in good health.

The V call is TRBV27, the J call TRBJ2-3; D gene uncertain. The CDR3 extends over 14 amino acids. CDR1 MNHEY and CDR2 SMNVEV come from the germline V gene (reference sequence). Trimming took off 11 bases at V and 0 bases at J, with 15 bases between the two ends. The CDR3 DNA is TGTGCCCCCCCCGCCGGACCGAGCACAGATACGCAGTATTTT. Translating gives CAPPAGPSTDTQYF.

The rearrangement links TRBV9 to TRBJ1-6; 7 bases align to TRBD1. J gave up 7 bases and V 7 bases, and 11 bases lay outside the gene matches. The CDR3 extends over 15 amino acids. The germline CDR1 and CDR2 sequences are SGDLS and YYNGEE. The CDR3 coding sequence is TGTGCCAGCTCCAATCCTGGGACAGCGAATTCACCCCTCCACTTT. Its translation: CASSNPGTANSPLHF.

This chain connects TRBV29-1 to TRBJ2-7, with D unresolved. The CDR3 runs 14 residues. Trimming left V 3 bases short and J 3 bases short, with 15 bases between. The V gene's germline CDR1 is SQVTM and CDR2 ANQGSEA. DNA for the CDR3: TGCAGCGTTGAGGCGGCGGACCAAATCTACGAGCAGTACTTC. Its translation is CSVEAADQIYEQYF.

This chain connects TRBV7-2 to TRBJ2-3; no firm D call. The CDR3 runs 15 residues. From germline, CDR1 is SGHTA and CDR2 FQGNSA. Trimming pared 3 bases from V and 1 base from J, leaving 11 bases between. CDR3 DNA sequence: TGTGCCAGCAGCTTGGTGGGATCGGGCACAGATACGCAGTATTTT. Translation: CASSLVGSGTDTQYF. Based on the CDR3 plus reference TRBV7-2 and TRBJ2-3, the full variable domain is GAGVSQSPSNKVTEKGKDVELRCDPISGHTALYWYRQSLGQGLEFLIYFQGNSAPDKSGLPSDRFSAERTGGSVSTLTIQRTQQEDSAVYLCASSLVGSGTDTQYFGPGTRLTVL.

A note on this clone: Within the sample, other DNA sequences also encode this same CDR3. The chain combines TRBV2 with TRBJ2-7; D is uncertain. This CDR3 region has 13 residues. V lost 4 bases, J lost 2 bases, and 9 bases lay in between. From germline, CDR1 is SNHLY and CDR2 FYNNEI. In nucleotides, the CDR3 is TGTGCCAGCAGTGTGAGCACAACCTACGAGCAGTACTTC. Residues: CASSVSTTYEQYF. Drawing the rest from reference TRBV2 and TRBJ2-7, the complete variable domain is EPEVTQTPSHQVTQMGQEVILRCVPISNHLYFYWYRQILGQKVEFLVSFYNNEISEKSEIFDDQFSVERPDGSNFTLKIRSTKLEDSAMYFCASSVSTTYEQYFGPGTRLTVT.

The J gene is TRBJ1-1, the V gene TRBV10-2; D gene ambiguous. V was trimmed by 7 bases and J by 3 bases, leaving 6 bases between them. CDR3 length equals 11 residues. The germline gives CDR1 WSHSY, CDR2 SAAADI. The CDR3 nucleotides read TGCGCCAGCACAGACTACACTGAAGCTTTCTTT. This codes for CASTDYTEAFF.

The rearrangement uses TRBV4-2 and TRBJ2-7; 15 positions agree with TRBD2. The CDR3 covers 18 residues. CDR1 is LGHNA, CDR2 YNFKEQ, per germline. V lost 0 bases, J lost 0 bases, and 3 bases stayed unmatched. CDR3 coding DNA: TGTGCCAGCAGCCAAGATGGACTAGCGGGGGGGCCCTCCTACGAGCAGTACTTC. Protein: CASSQDGLAGGPSYEQYF.

J is TRBJ1-2 and V is TRBV27, with 8 bases lining up with TRBD1. Germline CDR1 MNHEY, CDR2 SMNVEV (reference sequence). The CDR3 runs 14 residues. Trimming cost V 2 bases and J 6 bases; bases outside gene matches: 5. The CDR3 nucleotides are TGTGCCAGCAGTTTACACCAGGGGGCGGATGGCTACACCTTC. It specifies CASSLHQGADGYTF.

J is TRBJ2-7 and V is TRBV4-1, with D perhaps assigned TRBD1 or TRBD2 (5 bases each). The V gene's germline CDR1 is MGHRA and CDR2 YSYEKL. With 4 bases removed from V and 3 bases from J, the gap between germline ends came to 13 bases. This CDR3 has 14 amino acids. DNA of the CDR3: TGCGCCAGCAGCCTAGCGAGGGGCCACTACGAGCAGTACTTC. Encoded protein: CASSLARGHYEQYF.

V is TRBV25-1 and J is TRBJ2-1, with 11 bases identical to TRBD2. V lost 3 bases, J lost 13 bases, and 5 bases stayed unmatched. The CDR3 spans 13 residues. Germline-derived CDR1 and CDR2 are MGHDK and SYGVNS. This CDR3 reads CASSDFSGGAQFF. CDR3 DNA sequence: TGTGCCAGCAGTGATTTTAGCGGGGGGGCACAGTTCTTC.

This clone appeared once. V is TRBV14 and J is TRBJ2-7; 7 nucleotides line up with TRBD2. Per germline, CDR1 SGHDN and CDR2 FVKESK. There are 15 residues in the CDR3. J lost 4 bases, V lost 2 bases, and 8 bases had no gene match. This CDR3 is CASSQSGTTTYEQYF. CDR3 coding DNA: TGTGCCAGCAGCCAATCCGGGACTACGACTTACGAGCAGTACTTC.

V usage is TRBV11-2 and J usage is TRBJ2-7, with no clear D. Trimming took 3 bases from V and 3 from J, leaving 9 bases between them. In germline, CDR1 is SGHAT, CDR2 FQNNGV. This CDR3 contains 13 residues. CDR3 region: CASSFSEDYEQYF. Here the CDR3 DNA reads TGTGCCAGCAGCTTTTCTGAGGACTACGAGCAGTACTTC.

The chain combines TRBV28 with TRBJ1-2; D is unresolved. Germline values: CDR1 MDHEN, CDR2 SYDVKM. Trimming left V 4 bases short and J 4 bases short, with 13 bases between. This CDR3 has 14 amino acids. The CDR3 sequence: CASSWRTGSYGYTF. DNA for the CDR3: TGTGCCAGCAGTTGGCGCACGGGAAGCTATGGCTACACCTTC.

The rearrangement joins TRBV7-9 to TRBJ1-1; D not resolved. This CDR3 is built from 13 residues. V was clipped by 8 bases and J by 5 bases, with 15 bases between them. Germline CDR1 and CDR2: SEHNR and FQNEAQ (reference sequence). CDR3 loop: CASGKAAGTEAFF. As DNA, the CDR3 is TGTGCCAGCGGAAAGGCGGCGGGAACTGAAGCTTTCTTT. Together with reference TRBV7-9 and TRBJ1-1, the CDR3 gives the full variable domain: DTGVSQNPRHKITKRGQNVTFRCDPISEHNRLYWYRQTLGQGPEFLTYFQNEAQLEKSRLLSDRFSAERPKGSFSTLEIQRTEQGDSAMYLCASGKAAGTEAFFGQGTRLTVV.

The chain uses TRBV6-5 and TRBJ2-4; tentatively, D is TRBD2 (5 bases). The CDR3 has 15 residues. From germline, CDR1 is MNHEY and CDR2 SVGAGI. The germline V and J ends were trimmed by 0 bases and 0 bases, with 6 bases remaining between them. In nucleotides, the CDR3 is TGTGCCAGCAGTTACTCCGGGGTAGCCAAAAACATTCAGTACTTC. Its protein is CASSYSGVAKNIQYF.

The gene calls are TRBV2 and TRBJ2-2; D is possibly TRBD1 (5 bases). The V and J ends lost 3 bases and 1 base respectively, with 6 bases between them. The CDR3 is 14 amino acids. CDR1 SNHLY and CDR2 FYNNEI come from the germline V gene. In DNA, the CDR3 is TGTGCCAGCAGTGACACAGGGAACACCGGGGAGCTGTTTTTT. Its protein is CASSDTGNTGELFF.

Of note for this clone: Other DNA variants within this sample encode the same CDR3. The rearrangement uses TRBV19 and TRBJ2-7; D is undetermined. The germline gives CDR1 LNHDA, CDR2 SQIVND (reference sequence). CDR3 length equals 14 residues. Trimming removed 2 bases at V and 2 bases at J, with 10 bases between. The CDR3 reads CASSISDGAYEQYF. CDR3 nucleotides: TGTGCCAGTAGTATATCAGACGGAGCCTACGAGCAGTACTTC.

This clone was recorded once. The sample holds other DNA sequences that translate to the same CDR3. V and J are TRBV27 and TRBJ2-3; the D gene is possibly TRBD2 (6 bases). The CDR3 consists of 13 residues. V lost 2 bases, J lost 4 bases, and 7 bases lay in between. The germline V gene encodes CDR1 MNHEY and CDR2 SMNVEV (reference sequence). This CDR3 is CASSLLASDTQYF. The CDR3 DNA sequence: TGTGCCAGCAGTTTACTAGCGTCAGATACGCAGTATTTT.

This chain uses TRBV30 with TRBJ1-6; tentatively, D is TRBD1 (5 bases). Trimming cost V 7 bases and J 0 bases, with 10 bases left between them. Germline V gives CDR1 GTSNPN, CDR2 SVGIG (reference sequence). This CDR3 is 14 amino acids long. The CDR3 here is CAYRGSSYNSPLHF. CDR3 sequence (DNA): TGTGCCTATAGGGGAAGCTCCTATAATTCACCCCTCCACTTT.

The rearrangement links TRBV11-2 to TRBJ1-2, with TRBD1 matching 7 bases. V lost 3 bases, J lost 2 bases, and 9 bases stayed unmatched. The CDR3 runs 16 residues. The germline CDR1 and CDR2 sequences are SGHAT and FQNNGV. CDR3 in DNA: TGTGCCAGCAGCTTTTCCCCTGTGACAGGGAACTATGGCTACACCTTC. This codes for CASSFSPVTGNYGYTF.

This sequence joins TRBV9 and TRBJ2-7, with TRBD1 matching over 10 bases. Trimming cost V 0 bases and J 4 bases; bases outside gene matches: 4. The CDR3 extends over 15 amino acids. Looked up from germline, CDR1 is SGDLS and CDR2 is YYNGEE. The DNA of the CDR3 is TGTGCCAGCAGCGTAGCGGGACAGGGGTGGTACGAGCAGTACTTC. Its translation: CASSVAGQGWYEQYF. Based on the CDR3 plus reference TRBV9 and TRBJ2-7, the full variable domain is DSGVTQTPKHLITATGQRVTLRCSPRSGDLSVYWYQQSLDQGLQFLIQYYNGEERAKGNILERFSAQQFPDLHSELNLSSLELGDSALYFCASSVAGQGWYEQYFGPGTRLTVT.

The rearrangement links TRBV13 to TRBJ2-1; 8 nucleotides align to TRBD1. Germline V gene data show CDR1 as PRHDT and CDR2 as FYEKMQ (reference sequence). The junction had 9 bases not matched to a gene; V was cut back by 6 bases and J by 5 bases. The CDR3 consists of 15 residues. The CDR3 sequence is CASRLGTGGNNEQFF. The CDR3 DNA reads as TGTGCCAGCAGGTTGGGTACAGGGGGGAACAATGAGCAGTTCTTC.

This chain links TRBV7-9 with TRBJ1-5, with D perhaps matching TRBD1 (6 bases). The V end was cut by 4 bases, the J end by 3 bases, with 13 bases between. CDR3 length: 15 amino acids. Germline CDR1 and CDR2: SEHNR and FQNEAQ (reference sequence). This CDR3 is CASSSHTGFNQPQHF. CDR3 in DNA: TGTGCCAGCAGCTCCCACACAGGGTTCAATCAGCCCCAGCATTTT.

This chain joins TRBV2 and TRBJ2-7; D uncertain. The CDR3 consists of 13 residues. The V gene's germline CDR1 is SNHLY and CDR2 FYNNEI. V lost 2 bases to trimming and J lost 5 bases, with 10 bases between them. The CDR3 loop is CASSEIGRHEQYF. CDR3 DNA sequence: TGTGCCAGCAGTGAAATCGGACGCCACGAGCAGTACTTC.